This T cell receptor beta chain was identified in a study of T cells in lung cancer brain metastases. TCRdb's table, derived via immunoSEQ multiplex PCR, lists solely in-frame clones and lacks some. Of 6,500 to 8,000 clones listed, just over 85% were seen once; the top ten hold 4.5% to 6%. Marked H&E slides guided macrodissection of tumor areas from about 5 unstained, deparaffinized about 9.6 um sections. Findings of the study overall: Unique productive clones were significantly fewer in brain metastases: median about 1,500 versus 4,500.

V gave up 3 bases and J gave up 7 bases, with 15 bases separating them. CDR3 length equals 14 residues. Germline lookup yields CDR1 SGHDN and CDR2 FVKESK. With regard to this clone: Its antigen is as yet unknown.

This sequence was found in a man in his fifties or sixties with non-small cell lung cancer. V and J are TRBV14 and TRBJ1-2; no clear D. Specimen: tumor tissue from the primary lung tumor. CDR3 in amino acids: CASSQDRTGFGYTF. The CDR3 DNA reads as TGTGCCAGCAGCCAGGACCGGACGGGATTTGGCTACACCTTC.